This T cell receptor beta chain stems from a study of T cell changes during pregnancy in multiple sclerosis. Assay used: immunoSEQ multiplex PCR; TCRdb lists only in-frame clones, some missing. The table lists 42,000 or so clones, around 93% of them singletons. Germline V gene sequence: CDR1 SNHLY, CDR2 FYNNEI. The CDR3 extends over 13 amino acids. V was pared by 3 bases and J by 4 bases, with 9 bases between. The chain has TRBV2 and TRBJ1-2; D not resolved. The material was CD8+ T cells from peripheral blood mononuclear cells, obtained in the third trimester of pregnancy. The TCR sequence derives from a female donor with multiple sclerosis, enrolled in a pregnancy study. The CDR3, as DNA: TGTGCCAGCAGTGATAGGCGGTTCTATGGCTACACCTTC. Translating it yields CASSDRRFYGYTF.